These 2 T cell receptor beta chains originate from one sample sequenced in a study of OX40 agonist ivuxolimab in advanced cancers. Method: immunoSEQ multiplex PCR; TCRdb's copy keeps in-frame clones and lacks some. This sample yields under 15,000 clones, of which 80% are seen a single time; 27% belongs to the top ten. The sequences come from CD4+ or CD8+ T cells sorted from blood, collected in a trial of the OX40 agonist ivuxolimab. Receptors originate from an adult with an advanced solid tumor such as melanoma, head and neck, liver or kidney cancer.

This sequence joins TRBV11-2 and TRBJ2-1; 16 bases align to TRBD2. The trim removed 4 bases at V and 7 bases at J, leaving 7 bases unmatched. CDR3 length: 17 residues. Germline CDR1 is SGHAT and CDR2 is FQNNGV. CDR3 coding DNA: TGTGCCAGCAGCTCGGGACTAGCGGGGGGGCAAAGGAATGAGCAGTTCTTC. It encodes CASSSGLAGGQRNEQFF.

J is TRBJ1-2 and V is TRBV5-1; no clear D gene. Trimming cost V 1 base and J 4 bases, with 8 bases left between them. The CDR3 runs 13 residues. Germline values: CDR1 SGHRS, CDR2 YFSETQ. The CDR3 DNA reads TGCGCCAGCAGCTTGTCGGATTTCTATGGCTACACCTTC. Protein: CASSLSDFYGYTF.